A single sample gave rise to the 9 T cell receptor beta chains below, sequenced in a study of T cells in Graves' hyperthyroidism and ophthalmopathy. The source material, RNA transcripts, was used to amplify TCR beta CDR3 regions. Carried out on the TCR CDR3, a first-round RT-PCR used the HTBI primer set. TCRdb re-derived calls from the multiplex PCR reads in MiXCR, one entry per CDR3 protein. This table has fewer than 600,000 distinct CDR3 sequences, roughly an eighth appearing once. Sequenced material: blood. The receptor source for this set is a woman in her late teens or twenties with Graves' hyperthyroidism.

This clonotype turned up a few times. Written as DNA, the CDR3 is TGTGCCAGCAGCCCCGCCGGGACAGGACGGTCCTACGAGCAGTACGTC. Protein sequence: CASSPAGTGRSYEQYV. This rearrangement joins TRBV13 to TRBJ2-7, with TRBD1 identical over 8 bases. J lost 1 base, V lost 5 bases, and 10 bases had no gene match. The germline CDR1 and CDR2 sequences are PRHDT and FYEKMQ (reference sequence). The CDR3 consists of 16 residues.

Many counts were recorded for this clonotype. The rearrangement links TRBV24-1 to TRBJ2-1; 8 bases fit TRBD1. The CDR3 sequence is 14 residues long. Germline trimming cut 3 bases from V and 7 bases from J; bases unmatched to any gene: 4. CDR1 and CDR2 (germline): KGHDR, SFDVKD. This CDR3 reads CATSDETGVNEQFF. The CDR3 DNA follows: TGTGCCACCAGTGATGAGACAGGGGTGAATGAGCAGTTCTTC.

This clonotype occurred a few times. This chain joins TRBV11-3 and TRBJ2-4, with D unclear. CDR3 length: 13 residues. V dropped 6 bases and J dropped 4 bases, with 10 bases sitting between them. Germline CDR1 reads SGHNT; CDR2 reads YENEEA. The CDR3 nucleotides read TGTGCCAGCAGACTGGACCCAAAAAACATTCAGTACTTC. This codes for CASRLDPKNIQYF.

This clonotype was seen repeatedly, ten times or more. This rearrangement joins TRBV12-3 or TRBV12-4 to TRBJ1-1; D gene uncertain. CDR3 length equals 14 residues. The ends were cut back, 4 bases at V and 6 bases at J, with 15 bases in the middle. Here the CDR3 reads CASSSRVSGSEAFF. The CDR3 coding sequence is TGTGCCAGCAGTTCGAGGGTCTCGGGGTCTGAAGCTTTCTTT.

This clonotype showed up just a few times. The V and J genes are TRBV5-1 and TRBJ2-7; D is ambiguous. Germline CDR1 is SGHRS and CDR2 is YFSETQ. V was trimmed by 4 bases and J by 4 bases, leaving 9 bases between them. The CDR3 has 12 amino acids. In nucleotides, the CDR3 is TGCGCCAGCAGCGCGAACCTATACGAGCAGTACTTC. Translated, it gives CASSANLYEQYF.

The chain links TRBV14 to TRBJ2-3, with 12 positions matching TRBD2. CDR3 length: 18 residues. The V segment lost 0 bases and the J segment 4 bases; nucleotides outside the gene matches: 8. Germline V gene sequence: CDR1 SGHDN, CDR2 FVKESK. The CDR3 here is CASSQEVRLAGEADTQYF. The CDR3 DNA reads as TGTGCCAGCAGCCAAGAAGTCCGACTAGCGGGAGAGGCAGATACGCAGTATTTT.

This clonotype was observed a handful of times. The chain employs TRBV5-6 and TRBJ1-1; TRBD1 matches at 8 bases. This CDR3 contains 16 residues. The junction had 15 bases not matched to a gene; V was cut back by 6 bases and J by 5 bases. CDR1 and CDR2 from the germline V gene are SGHDT and YYEEEE. DNA of the CDR3: TGTGCCAGCATATCCTTGGCAGGGGGCTATGGAACTGAAGCTTTCTTT. It codes for CASISLAGGYGTEAFF.

This clonotype was detected ten times or more. J is TRBJ2-7 and V is TRBV27; TRBD2 aligns across 11 bases. V shed 8 bases, J shed 4 bases, and the junction held 7 bases outside the gene matches. In germline, CDR1 is MNHEY, CDR2 SMNVEV (reference sequence). This CDR3 region has 14 residues. The CDR3 sequence is CASRTSSGRYEQYF. CDR3 coding DNA: TGTGCCAGCCGGACTTCTAGCGGGAGGTACGAGCAGTACTTC.

This clonotype turned up a few times. The chain combines TRBV25-1 with TRBJ1-2, with a possible D match to TRBD1 (6 bases). CDR3 length: 15 amino acids. V lost 6 bases and J 1 base, leaving 15 bases between the germline ends. Germline CDR1 reads MGHDK; CDR2 reads SYGVNS. The CDR3, as DNA: TGTGCCAGCAGCGGGACATCCCTCCTTAACTATGGCTACACCTTC. Amino acid sequence: CASSGTSLLNYGYTF.